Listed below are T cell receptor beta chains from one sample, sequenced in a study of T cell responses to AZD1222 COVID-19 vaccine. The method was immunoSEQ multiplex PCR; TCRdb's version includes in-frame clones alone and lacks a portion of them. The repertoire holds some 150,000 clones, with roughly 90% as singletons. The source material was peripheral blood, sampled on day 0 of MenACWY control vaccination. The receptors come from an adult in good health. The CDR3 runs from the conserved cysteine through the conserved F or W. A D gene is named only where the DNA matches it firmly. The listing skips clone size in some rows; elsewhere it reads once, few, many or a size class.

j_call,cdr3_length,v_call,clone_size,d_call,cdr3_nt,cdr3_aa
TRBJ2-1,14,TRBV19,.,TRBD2,TGTGCCAGTAGTATGAGACTAGCGGGAGGAGAGCAGTTCTTC,CASSMRLAGGEQFF
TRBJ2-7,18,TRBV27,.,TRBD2,TGTGCCAGCAGTTTATTCCCCTTTCTAGCGGGGACAAGTTACGAGCAGTACTTC,CASSLFPFLAGTSYEQYF
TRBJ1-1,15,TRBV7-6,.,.,TGTGCCAGCAGCGTCCGGACAGAACCGAACACTGAAGCTTTCTTT,CASSVRTEPNTEAFF
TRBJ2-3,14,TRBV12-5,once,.,TGTGCTAGTGGTTTGCGACTCAGCACAGATACGCAGTATTTT,CASGLRLSTDTQYF
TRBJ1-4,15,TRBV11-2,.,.,TGTGCCAGCAGCGACCCCGCTGCGATTAATGAAAAACTGTTTTTT,CASSDPAAINEKLFF
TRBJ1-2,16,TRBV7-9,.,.,TGTGCCAGCACCCTCCCCCCCGCAGGGACGCGTTATGGCTACACCTTC,CASTLPPAGTRYGYTF
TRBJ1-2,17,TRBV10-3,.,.,TGTGCCATCAGTGTGGGGGTCGCGGGACCGACGAACTATGGCTACACCTTC,CAISVGVAGPTNYGYTF
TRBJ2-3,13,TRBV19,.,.,TGTGCCAGTAGTGATGGGGAAGCAGATACGCAGTATTTT,CASSDGEADTQYF
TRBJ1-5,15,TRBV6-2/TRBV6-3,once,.,TGTGCCAGCAGCGATTTTGGGGGAAGCAATCAGCCCCAGCATTTT,CASSDFGGSNQPQHF
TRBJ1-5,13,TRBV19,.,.,TGTGCCAGTAGTATGGAGTGGAATCAGCCCCAGCATTTT,CASSMEWNQPQHF
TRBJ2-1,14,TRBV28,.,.,TGTGCCAGCAGACCACAGGGGGGGGTCAATGAGCAGTTCTTC,CASRPQGGVNEQFF
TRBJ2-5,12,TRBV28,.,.,TGTGCCAGCAGCTGGGGATCAGAGACCCAGTACTTC,CASSWGSETQYF
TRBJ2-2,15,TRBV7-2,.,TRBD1,TGTGCCGTGAAAGACAGGGGGCTCCAAGTCGGGGAGCTGTTTTTT,CAVKDRGLQVGELFF
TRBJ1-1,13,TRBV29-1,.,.,TGCAGCGCCGTTTCGAATTTGAACACTGAAGCTTTCTTT,CSAVSNLNTEAFF
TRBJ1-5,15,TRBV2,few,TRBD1,TGTGCCAGCAGTCAACAGGGGAATAGCAATCAGCCCCAGCATTTT,CASSQQGNSNQPQHF
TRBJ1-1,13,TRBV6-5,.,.,TGTGCCAGCAGTCGGGGGTTAATCACTGAAGCTTTCTTT,CASSRGLITEAFF
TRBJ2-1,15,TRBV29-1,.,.,TGCAGCGTTGAAGTCCTGAGGCAGGGCCAATATGAGCAGTTCTTC,CSVEVLRQGQYEQFF